Here is one TCR beta chain with its context. This sample stems from a study of cytomegalovirus exposure and HLA in healthy donors. The V end was cut by 6 bases, the J end by 0 bases, with 12 bases between. CDR1 and CDR2 from the germline V gene are LNHDA and SQIVND (reference sequence). The CDR3 extends over 14 amino acids. The PCR used 60 Vbeta and 13 Jbeta primers. Sequencing used immunoSEQ multiplex PCR; TCRdb keeps in-frame clones, though not all of them. The sample contains 200,000 to 250,000 clones, about 77% of which appear only once. The TCR was taken from a woman aged 30 to 39 in good health and CMV-seronegative. The rearrangement uses TRBV19 and TRBJ2-7; a possible D gene is TRBD1 (5 bases). The sequencing sample was made of PBMCs. CDR3 DNA: TGTGCCAGTAGCCAAGGGGATCTCTCCTACGAGCAGTACTTC. Encoded protein: CASSQGDLSYEQYF.